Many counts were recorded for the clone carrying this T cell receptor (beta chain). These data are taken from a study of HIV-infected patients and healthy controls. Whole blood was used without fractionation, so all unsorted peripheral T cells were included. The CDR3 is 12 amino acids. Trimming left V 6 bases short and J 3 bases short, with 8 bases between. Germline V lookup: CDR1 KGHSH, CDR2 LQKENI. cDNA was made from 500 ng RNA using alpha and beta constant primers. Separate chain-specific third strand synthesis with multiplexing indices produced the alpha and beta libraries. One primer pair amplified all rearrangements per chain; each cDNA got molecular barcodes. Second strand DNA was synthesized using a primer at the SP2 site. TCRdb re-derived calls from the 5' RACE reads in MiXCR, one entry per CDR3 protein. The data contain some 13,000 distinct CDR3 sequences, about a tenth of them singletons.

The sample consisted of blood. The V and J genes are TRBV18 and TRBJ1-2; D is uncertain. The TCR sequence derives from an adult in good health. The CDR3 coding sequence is TGTGCCAGCTCCCGGACGGACTATGGCTACACCTTC. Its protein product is CASSRTDYGYTF. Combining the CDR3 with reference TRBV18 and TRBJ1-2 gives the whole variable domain NAGVMQNPRHLVRRRGQEARLRCSPMKGHSHVYWYRQLPEEGLKFMVYLQKENIIDESGMPKERFSAEFPKEGPSILRIQQVVRGDSAAYFCASSRTDYGYTFGSGTRLTVV.